The source of this TCR beta chain is a study of vaccination and CD4 T cells after COVID-19. Study-level background: Two-dose vaccination with either BNT162b2 or mRNA-1273 was given to participants. Samples after vaccination came a median roughly 70 days past dose two, ranging 14 to 241.

This clonotype was detected once. Its antigen is undetermined. Once obtained from cultured CD4+ T cells, the DNA was sequenced using the Oncomine TCR Beta short-read assay. Each CDR3 protein is one row after TCRdb ran MiXCR on the PCR reads. The sample shows about 25,000 distinct CDR3 sequences, around 40% of them seen only once. Germline V gene sequence: CDR1 SGHNT, CDR2 YENEEA. V gave up 2 bases and J gave up 3 bases, with 8 bases separating them. This CDR3 spans 14 amino acids. Notes on the study in general: Spike mono-reactivity was found in 304 of 307 vaccine-specific clones from convalescent patients.

Documented treatment: approximately 11-day PBMC culture with coronavirus spike peptide pools or control peptides (ViraFEST assay). ViraFEST enlarged antigen-specific T cell populations with peptide pools and afterwards sequenced TCRs. The sequence was obtained from a human donor who had recovered from COVID-19. This rearrangement joins TRBV11-3 to TRBJ1-3; D is possibly TRBD1 (5 bases). Sequencing was performed on CD4+ T cells from blood, cultured in vitro. Written as DNA, the CDR3 is TGTGCCAGCAGCTTAATAGGGGTTGGAAACACCATATATTTT. As protein: CASSLIGVGNTIYF.